This T cell receptor beta chain came from a study of T-cell memory formation after mild COVID-19. The overall study: TCR clusters were largely donor specific.

This clonotype came up a few times. The antigen is not known. Germline V gene lookup returns CDR1 MNHNS and CDR2 SASEGT. Trimming took off 7 bases at V and 8 bases at J, with 18 bases between the two ends. The CDR3 totals 15 residues. TCRdb recomputed calls from the 5' RACE reads with MiXCR, one row per CDR3 protein. The sample includes under 350,000 distinct CDR3 sequences, 16% seen only once; the top ten take roughly 23%. Study results and limitations: While clones contracting from day 15 to 85 were balanced between CD4 and CD8, later expanders leaned CD4+. For second-wave clones that peaked at day 37, SARS-CoV-2 specificity went unverified. The pre-infection memory compartment contained some responding clones, suggesting cross-reactive memory joined.

This TCR was recovered from a man younger than 35 who had mild COVID-19 (a few samples of this study predate the infection). Cell type and time point are not known. The rearrangement links TRBV6-1 to TRBJ1-6, with D hard to call. The material sequenced was PBMCs or a T cell subset sorted from them (not recorded which). The CDR3 DNA sequence: TGTGCCAGCAAGTCCAGGCTCGTTGCTTATTCACCCCTCCACTTT. Protein sequence: CASKSRLVAYSPLHF.